This TCR beta chain was retrieved from a study of beta chain features in type 1 diabetes. One heparinised blood draw averaging roughly 100 mL was given by each donor. Of the isolated RNA, all was reverse transcribed, and so the sequenced material was expressed TCRB transcripts. Clones were sequenced by immunoSEQ multiplex PCR, and TCRdb holds only the in-frame ones, with some missing. The sample includes around 240,000 clones, roughly 17% seen only once; the top ten take approximately 0.086%. Study-wide results and caveats: Sampled from patients, naive, central memory and Treg TCRB repertoires appeared more similar than those sampled from healthy donors. Significant though moderate, a shortening of TCRB CDR3s appeared in all four CD4+ subsets of Type 1 diabetes patients.

To note about this clone: Its antigen is undetermined.

The sample consisted of naive CD4+ T cells from blood. This clonotype originated in a man aged 30 to 39 with type 1 diabetes.

The CDR3 here is CASTLGTATYEQYF. The CDR3 nucleotides are TGTGCCAGCACGCTGGGGACAGCTACCTACGAGCAGTACTTC. The chain combines TRBV28 with TRBJ2-7; the match to TRBD1 covers 7 bases. Germline trimming cut 7 bases from V and 2 bases from J; bases unmatched to any gene: 8. This CDR3 region has 14 residues. CDR1 and CDR2 (germline): MDHEN, SYDVKM.